Listed below are T cell receptor beta chains from one sample, sequenced in a study of shared clonotypes between healthy human individuals. Method: immunoSEQ multiplex PCR; TCRdb's copy keeps in-frame clones and lacks some. The profile shows approximately 2.3 million clones, 85% to 95% of them singletons. Sequenced material: naive CD4+ T cells from PBMCs. These receptors were taken from a young man in good health. Some clones in this sample may be carry-over from other donors' samples. Each CDR3 is given with its conserved first and last residue. Fields, in order: D gene, clone size, J gene, CDR3 length, V gene, CDR3 protein, CDR3 DNA. A D gene is named only where the DNA matches it firmly. Where a row states a size, it is once, few, many or the class of an expanded clone; other rows omit it.

TRBD2,.,TRBJ2-1,15,TRBV18,CASSKDQAGVGEQFF,TGTGCCAGCTCAAAAGATCAAGCGGGAGTTGGTGAGCAGTTCTTC
TRBD1,.,TRBJ1-2,13,TRBV5-5,CASRPWGQAGYTF,TGTGCCAGCAGGCCCTGGGGACAGGCGGGCTACACCTTC
.,.,TRBJ1-4,14,TRBV28,CASKVGRGNEKLFF,TGTGCCAGCAAGGTCGGGAGGGGCAATGAAAAACTGTTTTTT
TRBD1,.,TRBJ2-4,14,TRBV15,CATSIGQGKNIQYF,TGTGCCACCAGCATTGGACAGGGCAAAAACATTCAGTACTTC
TRBD2,.,TRBJ2-1,15,TRBV7-3,CASSPSGSTYNEQFF,TGTGCCAGCAGCCCTAGCGGGAGTACCTACAATGAGCAGTTCTTC
.,once,TRBJ1-2,11,TRBV30,CAWGARGGYTF,TGTGCCTGGGGCGCCAGGGGAGGCTACACCTTC
.,once,TRBJ2-1,15,TRBV27,CASSRRLVGVNEQFF,TGTGCCAGCAGCCGTAGACTAGTTGGGGTCAATGAGCAGTTCTTC
TRBD1,few,TRBJ2-7,13,TRBV5-1,CASSPDRVYEQYF,TGCGCCAGCAGCCCGGACAGGGTCTACGAGCAGTACTTC
.,.,TRBJ2-4,13,TRBV11-3,CASSPGEGNIQYF,TGTGCCAGCAGCCCTGGAGAGGGAAACATTCAGTACTTC
.,once,TRBJ2-3,15,TRBV4-1,CASSRDDSTPNTQYF,TGCGCCAGCAGCCGGGATGACTCGACTCCTAATACGCAGTATTTT
.,.,TRBJ2-7,12,TRBV6-6,CASKEIAGEQYF,TGTGCCAGCAAGGAAATAGCCGGCGAGCAGTACTTC
.,once,TRBJ2-2,11,TRBV6-5,CASSSRGELFF,TGTGCCAGCAGTTCGAGGGGAGAGCTGTTTTTT
TRBD2,.,TRBJ2-3,15,TRBV7-9,CASSLREGRGDTQYF,TGTGCCAGCAGCTTGCGGGAGGGCAGGGGAGATACGCAGTATTTT
.,.,TRBJ1-2,14,TRBV9,CASSVVVRAGGYTF,TGTGCCAGCAGCGTAGTCGTAAGAGCGGGTGGCTACACCTTC
TRBD2,.,TRBJ2-3,19,TRBV5-1,CASSSSNTSGLAVTDTQYF,TGCGCCAGCAGCTCCAGCAACACTAGCGGGCTGGCCGTCACAGATACGCAGTATTTT
.,.,TRBJ2-7,11,TRBV5-1,CASSLGGEQYF,TGCGCCAGCAGCTTGGGAGGTGAGCAGTACTTC
.,.,TRBJ2-7,11,TRBV11-1,CASSSSLEQYF,TGTGCCAGCAGCTCATCCCTGGAGCAGTACTTC
TRBD1,.,TRBJ2-2,19,TRBV27,CASSFRGQGVGFLTGELFF,TGTGCCAGCAGTTTCAGGGGGCAGGGCGTAGGATTCCTTACCGGGGAGCTGTTTTTT
TRBD1,.,TRBJ2-7,19,TRBV14,CASSQGDRRPTAFSYEQYF,TGTGCCAGCAGCCAGGGGGACAGACGGCCAACCGCTTTCTCCTACGAGCAGTACTTC
TRBD2,.,TRBJ2-4,20,TRBV6-1,CASSEALAGATNGAKNIQYF,TGTGCCAGCAGTGAAGCGTTAGCGGGAGCTACGAACGGGGCCAAAAACATTCAGTACTTC
.,few,TRBJ1-1,11,TRBV29-1,CSVDRVLGAFF,TGCAGCGTTGACAGGGTTTTAGGAGCTTTCTTT
TRBD1,.,TRBJ1-5,17,TRBV30,CAWSREPTGKGNQPQHF,TGTGCCTGGAGCCGAGAACCGACAGGGAAGGGCAATCAGCCCCAGCATTTT